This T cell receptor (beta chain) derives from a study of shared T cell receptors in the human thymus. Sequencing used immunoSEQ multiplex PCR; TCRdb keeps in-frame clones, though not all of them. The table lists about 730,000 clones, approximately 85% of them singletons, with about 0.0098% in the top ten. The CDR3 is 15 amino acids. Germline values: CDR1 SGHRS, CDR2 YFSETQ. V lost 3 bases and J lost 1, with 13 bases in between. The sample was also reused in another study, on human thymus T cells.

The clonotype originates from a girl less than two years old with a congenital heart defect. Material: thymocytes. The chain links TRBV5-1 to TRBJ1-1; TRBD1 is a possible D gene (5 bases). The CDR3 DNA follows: TGCGCCAGCAGCTATAACCTAAGGGGGAACACTGAAGCTTTCTTT. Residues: CASSYNLRGNTEAFF.